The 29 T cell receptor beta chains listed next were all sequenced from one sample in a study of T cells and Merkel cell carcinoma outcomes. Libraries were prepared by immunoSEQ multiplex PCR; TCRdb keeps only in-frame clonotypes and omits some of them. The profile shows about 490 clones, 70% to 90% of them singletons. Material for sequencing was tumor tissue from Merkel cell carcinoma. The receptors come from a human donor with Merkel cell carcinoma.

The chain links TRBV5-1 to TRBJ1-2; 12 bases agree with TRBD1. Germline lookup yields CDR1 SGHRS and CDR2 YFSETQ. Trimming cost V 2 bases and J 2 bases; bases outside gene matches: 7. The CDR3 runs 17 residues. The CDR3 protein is CASSFPGTGGLNYGYTF. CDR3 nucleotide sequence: TGCGCCAGCAGCTTTCCCGGGACAGGGGGCCTCAACTATGGCTACACCTTC.

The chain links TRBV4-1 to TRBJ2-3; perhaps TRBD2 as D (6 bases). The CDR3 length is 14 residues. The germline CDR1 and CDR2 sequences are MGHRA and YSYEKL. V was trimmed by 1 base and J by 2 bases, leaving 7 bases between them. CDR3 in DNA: TGCGCCAGCAGCCAAGCTAGCGCCACAGATACGCAGTATTTT. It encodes CASSQASATDTQYF.

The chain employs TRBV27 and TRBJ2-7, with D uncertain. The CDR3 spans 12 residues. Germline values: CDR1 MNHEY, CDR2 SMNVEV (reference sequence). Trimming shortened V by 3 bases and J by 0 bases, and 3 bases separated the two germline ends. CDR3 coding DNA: TGTGCCAGCAGTTTTAGCTCCTACGAGCAGTACTTC. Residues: CASSFSSYEQYF.

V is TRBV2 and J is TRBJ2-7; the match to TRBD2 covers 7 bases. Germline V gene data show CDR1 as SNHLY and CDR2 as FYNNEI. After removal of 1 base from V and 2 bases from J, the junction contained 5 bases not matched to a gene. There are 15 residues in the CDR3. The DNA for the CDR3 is TGTGCCAGCAGTGAAGTTGTGGGGACTACCTACGAGCAGTACTTC. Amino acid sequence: CASSEVVGTTYEQYF.

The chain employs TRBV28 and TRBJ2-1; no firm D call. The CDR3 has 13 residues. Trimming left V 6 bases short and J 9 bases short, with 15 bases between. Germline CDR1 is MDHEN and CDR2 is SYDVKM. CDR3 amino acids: CASSTRYKGEQFF. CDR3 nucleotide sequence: TGTGCCAGCAGCACCCGCTATAAGGGTGAGCAGTTCTTC.

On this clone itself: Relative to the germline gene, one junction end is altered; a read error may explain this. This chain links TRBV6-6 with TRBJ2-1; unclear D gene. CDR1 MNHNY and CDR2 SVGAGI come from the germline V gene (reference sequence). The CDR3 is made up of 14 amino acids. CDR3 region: CASNYPWTNNEQFF. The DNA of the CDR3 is TGTGCCAGCAATTACCCCTGGACGAACAATGAGCAGTTCTTC.

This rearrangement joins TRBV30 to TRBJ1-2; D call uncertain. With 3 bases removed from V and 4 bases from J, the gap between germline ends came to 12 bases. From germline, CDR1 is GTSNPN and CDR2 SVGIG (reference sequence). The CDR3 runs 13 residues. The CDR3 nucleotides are TGTGCCTGGAGCCGCCTCGGGGTCTATGGCTACACCTTC. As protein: CAWSRLGVYGYTF.

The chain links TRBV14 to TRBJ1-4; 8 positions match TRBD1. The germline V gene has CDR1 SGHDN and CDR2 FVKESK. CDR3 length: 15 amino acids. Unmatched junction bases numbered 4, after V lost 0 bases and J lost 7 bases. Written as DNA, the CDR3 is TGTGCCAGCAGCCAAGATCTAGACAGGGGTGAAAAACTGTTTTTT. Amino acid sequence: CASSQDLDRGEKLFF.

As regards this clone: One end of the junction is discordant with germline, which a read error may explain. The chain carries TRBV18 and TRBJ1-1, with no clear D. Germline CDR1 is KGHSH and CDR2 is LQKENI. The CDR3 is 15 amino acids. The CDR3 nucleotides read TGTGCCAGCTCACCACCAATGGATGACAACACTGAAGCTTTTTTT. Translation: CASSPPMDDNTEAFF.

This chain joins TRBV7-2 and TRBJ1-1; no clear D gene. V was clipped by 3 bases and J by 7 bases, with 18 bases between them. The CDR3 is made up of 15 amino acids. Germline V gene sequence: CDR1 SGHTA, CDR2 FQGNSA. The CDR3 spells CASSFFQESNGEAFF. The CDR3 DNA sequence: TGTGCCAGCAGCTTCTTTCAGGAAAGTAATGGTGAAGCTTTCTTT.

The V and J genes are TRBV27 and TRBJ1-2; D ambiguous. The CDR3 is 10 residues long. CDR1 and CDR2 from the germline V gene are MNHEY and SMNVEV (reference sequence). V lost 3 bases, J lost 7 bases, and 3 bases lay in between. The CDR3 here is CASSFLGYTF. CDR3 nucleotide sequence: TGTGCCAGCAGTTTCCTTGGCTACACCTTC.

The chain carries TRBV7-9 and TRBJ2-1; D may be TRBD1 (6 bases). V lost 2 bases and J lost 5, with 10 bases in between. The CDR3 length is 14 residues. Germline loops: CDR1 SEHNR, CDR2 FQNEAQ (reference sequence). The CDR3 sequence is CASSLQAGDNEQFF. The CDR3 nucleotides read TGTGCCAGCAGCTTACAGGCAGGGGACAATGAGCAGTTCTTC.

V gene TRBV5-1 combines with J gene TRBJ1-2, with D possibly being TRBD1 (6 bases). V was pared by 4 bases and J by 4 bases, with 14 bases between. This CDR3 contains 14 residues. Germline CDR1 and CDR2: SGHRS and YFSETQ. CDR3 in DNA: TGCGCCAGCAGCCCGGGGGGGGCCAGCTATGGCTACACCTTC. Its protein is CASSPGGASYGYTF.

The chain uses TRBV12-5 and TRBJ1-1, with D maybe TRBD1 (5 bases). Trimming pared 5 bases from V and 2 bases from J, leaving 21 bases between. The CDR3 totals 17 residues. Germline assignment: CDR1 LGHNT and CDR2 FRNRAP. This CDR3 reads CASGKGVQGLANTEAFF. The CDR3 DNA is TGTGCTAGTGGTAAAGGGGTGCAGGGATTGGCCAACACTGAAGCTTTCTTT.

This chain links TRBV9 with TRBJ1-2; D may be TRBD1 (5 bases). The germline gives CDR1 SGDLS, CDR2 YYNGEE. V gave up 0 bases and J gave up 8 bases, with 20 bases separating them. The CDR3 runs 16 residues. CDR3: CASSVEVLSGAYGYTF. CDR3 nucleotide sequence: TGTGCCAGCAGCGTAGAGGTTTTATCCGGGGCGTACGGCTACACCTTC.

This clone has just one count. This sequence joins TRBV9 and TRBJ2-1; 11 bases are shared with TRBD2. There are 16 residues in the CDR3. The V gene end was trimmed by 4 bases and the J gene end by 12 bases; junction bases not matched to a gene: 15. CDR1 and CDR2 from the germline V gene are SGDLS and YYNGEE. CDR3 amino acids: CASSPLAGGFGLAQFF. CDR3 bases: TGTGCCAGCAGCCCTTTAGCGGGAGGGTTTGGTCTAGCGCAGTTCTTC.

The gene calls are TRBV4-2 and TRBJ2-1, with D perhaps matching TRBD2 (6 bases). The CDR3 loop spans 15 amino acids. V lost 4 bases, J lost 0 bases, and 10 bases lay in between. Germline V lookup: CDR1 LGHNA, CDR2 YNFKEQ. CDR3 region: CASSRGDSSYNEQFF. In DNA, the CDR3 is TGTGCCAGCAGCCGGGGGGATAGCTCCTACAATGAGCAGTTCTTC.

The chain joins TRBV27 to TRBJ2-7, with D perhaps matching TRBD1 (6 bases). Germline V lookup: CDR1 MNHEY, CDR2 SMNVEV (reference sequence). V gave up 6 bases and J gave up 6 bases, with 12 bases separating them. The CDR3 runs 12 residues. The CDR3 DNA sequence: TGTGCCAGCAGCTTGGACAGTCGCGAGCAGTACTTC. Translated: CASSLDSREQYF.

Here the CDR3 reads CATSRDNQPQHF. DNA for the CDR3: TGTGCCACCAGCAGAGATAATCAGCCCCAGCATTTT. The J gene is TRBJ1-5, the V gene TRBV15, with unresolved D. The CDR3 loop spans 12 amino acids. Germline V lookup: CDR1 LNHNV, CDR2 YYDKDF (reference sequence). The V end lost 0 bases, the J end lost 4 bases, and 1 base lay between the germline ends.

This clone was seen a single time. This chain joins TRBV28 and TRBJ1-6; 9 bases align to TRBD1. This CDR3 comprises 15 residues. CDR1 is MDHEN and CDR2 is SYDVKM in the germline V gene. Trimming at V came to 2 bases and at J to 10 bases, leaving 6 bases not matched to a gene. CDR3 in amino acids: CASSLGTGRRSPLHF. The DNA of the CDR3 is TGTGCCAGCAGTTTAGGGACAGGGAGGCGCTCACCCCTCCACTTT. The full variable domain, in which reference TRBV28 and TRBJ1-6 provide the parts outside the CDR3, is DVKVTQSSRYLVKRTGEKVFLECVQDMDHENMFWYRQDPGLGLRLIYFSYDVKMKEKGDIPEGYSVSREKKERFSLILESASTNQTSMYLCASSLGTGRRSPLHFGNGTRLTVT.

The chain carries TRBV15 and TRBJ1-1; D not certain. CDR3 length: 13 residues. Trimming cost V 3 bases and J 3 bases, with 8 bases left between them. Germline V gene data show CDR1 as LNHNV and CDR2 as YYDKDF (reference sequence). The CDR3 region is CATSSGGYTEAFF. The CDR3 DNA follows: TGTGCCACCAGCAGTGGCGGCTACACTGAAGCTTTCTTT.

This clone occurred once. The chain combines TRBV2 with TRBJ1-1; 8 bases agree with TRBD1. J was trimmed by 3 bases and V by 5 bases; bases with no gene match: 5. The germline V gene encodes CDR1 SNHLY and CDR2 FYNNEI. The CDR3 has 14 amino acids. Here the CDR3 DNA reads TGTGCCAGCAGTTCCAGGACAGGGCACACTGAAGCTTTCTTT. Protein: CASSSRTGHTEAFF.

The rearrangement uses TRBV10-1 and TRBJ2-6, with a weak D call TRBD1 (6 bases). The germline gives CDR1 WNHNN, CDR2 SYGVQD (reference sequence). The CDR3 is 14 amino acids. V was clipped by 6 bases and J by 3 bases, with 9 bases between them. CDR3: CASSPGVGANVLTF. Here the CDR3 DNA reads TGCGCCAGCAGCCCAGGGGTTGGGGCCAACGTCCTGACTTTC.

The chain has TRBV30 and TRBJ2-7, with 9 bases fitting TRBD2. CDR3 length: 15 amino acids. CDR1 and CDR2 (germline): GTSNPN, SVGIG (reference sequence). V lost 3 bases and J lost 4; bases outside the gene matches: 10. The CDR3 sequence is CAWSRGRGGPYEQYF. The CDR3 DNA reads TGTGCCTGGAGCCGGGGGCGGGGGGGCCCGTACGAGCAGTACTTC.

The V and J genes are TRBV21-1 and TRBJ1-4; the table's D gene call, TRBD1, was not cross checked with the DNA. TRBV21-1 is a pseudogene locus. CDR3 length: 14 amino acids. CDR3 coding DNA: TGTGCCAGCAGCAAAGGCAGGGGGGTTGAAAAACTGTTTTTT. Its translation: CASSKGRGVEKLFF.

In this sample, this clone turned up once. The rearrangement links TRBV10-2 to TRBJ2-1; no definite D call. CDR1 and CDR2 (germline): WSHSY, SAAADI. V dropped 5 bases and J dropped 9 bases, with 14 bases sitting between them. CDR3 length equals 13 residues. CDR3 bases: TGCGCCAGCAGTACCTCTCTAACGAGTGAGCAGTTCTTC. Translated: CASSTSLTSEQFF.

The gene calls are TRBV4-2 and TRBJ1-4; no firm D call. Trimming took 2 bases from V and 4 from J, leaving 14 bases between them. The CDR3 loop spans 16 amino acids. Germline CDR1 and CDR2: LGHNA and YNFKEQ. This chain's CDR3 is CASSQNRLGNNEKLFF. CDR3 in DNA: TGTGCCAGCAGCCAAAATCGCCTGGGGAATAATGAAAAACTGTTTTTT.

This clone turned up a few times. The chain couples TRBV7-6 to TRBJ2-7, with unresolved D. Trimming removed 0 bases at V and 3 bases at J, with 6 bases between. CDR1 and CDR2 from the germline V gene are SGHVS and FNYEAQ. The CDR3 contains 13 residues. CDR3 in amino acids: CASSLAFDYEQYF. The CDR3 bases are TGTGCCAGCAGCTTAGCTTTTGACTACGAGCAGTACTTC.

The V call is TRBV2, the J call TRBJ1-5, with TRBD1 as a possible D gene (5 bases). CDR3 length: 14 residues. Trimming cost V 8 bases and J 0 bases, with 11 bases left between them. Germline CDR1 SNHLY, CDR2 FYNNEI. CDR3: CASWGGYSNQPQHF. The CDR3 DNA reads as TGTGCCAGCTGGGGGGGTTATAGCAATCAGCCCCAGCATTTT.